This T cell receptor beta chain was recovered during a study of blood T cell repertoires in COVID-19. Study information: Acute and convalescent COVID-19 samples came from the United States, Italy and Spain. PBMCs, B-cell-depleted T cells, or T cells were the source of the cDNA or gDNA that made up the material.

Study processing details: Amplifying reference gene primers gave estimates of nucleated cell counts. The repertoire was sequenced with immunoSEQ multiplex PCR; TCRdb's copy has only in-frame clones and lacks some. That table supplies the V and J calls and clone size; D and trimming were determined from the DNA. The sample shows 40,000 or so clones, approximately 90% of them seen only once. The CDR3 covers 15 residues. In germline, CDR1 is GTSNPN, CDR2 SVGIG (reference sequence). Losses at the gene ends were 1 base for V and 4 bases for J; bases not matched to a gene: 6. The sample was peripheral blood. This clonotype originated in a woman younger than 45 in a cohort sampled during active COVID-19. The V gene is TRBV30, the J gene TRBJ2-7; 11 bases line up with TRBD1. The CDR3 region is CAWSAWDRGAYEQYF. Here the CDR3 DNA reads TGTGCCTGGAGTGCCTGGGACAGGGGGGCTTACGAGCAGTACTTC.